One and the same sample provided the 27 T cell receptor beta chains below, sequenced in a study of cytomegalovirus exposure and HLA in healthy donors. 13 Jbeta primers and 60 Vbeta primers were used for the PCR. The repertoire was sequenced with immunoSEQ multiplex PCR; TCRdb's copy has only in-frame clones and lacks some. The table records 190,000 or so clones, around four fifths of them present only once. The specimen sequenced was PBMCs. These receptors were collected from a man over 45 in good health and CMV-seronegative.

This chain links TRBV7-6 with TRBJ2-3, with TRBD2 matching over 8 bases. CDR1 is SGHVS, CDR2 FNYEAQ, per germline. Losses at the gene ends were 2 bases for V and 7 bases for J; bases not matched to a gene: 5. The CDR3 is 14 residues long. The CDR3 sequence is CASSLRAGGNTQYF. The CDR3 nucleotides are TGTGCCAGCAGCTTACGCGCGGGGGGTAATACGCAGTATTTT. The full variable domain, in which reference TRBV7-6 and TRBJ2-3 provide the parts outside the CDR3, is GAGVSQSPRYKVTKRGQDVALRCDPISGHVSLYWYRQALGQGPEFLTYFNYEAQQDKSGLPNDRFSAERPEGSISTLTIQRTEQRDSAMYRCASSLRAGGNTQYFGPGTRLTVL.

The chain joins TRBV2 to TRBJ1-2; 8 bases agree with TRBD1. The CDR3 runs 16 residues. Germline V lookup: CDR1 SNHLY, CDR2 FYNNEI. V trimming: 6 bases; J trimming: 0 bases; junction bases outside the gene matches: 9. The CDR3 DNA sequence: TGTGCCAGCAGCCCTAGGACAGGGACCCCTAACTATGGCTACACCTTC. Residues: CASSPRTGTPNYGYTF.

Only a few counts were recorded for this clone. This sequence joins TRBV10-3 and TRBJ1-1; D may be TRBD1 (5 bases). Germline-derived CDR1 and CDR2 are ENHRY and SYGVKD. The CDR3 extends over 11 amino acids. Trimming shortened V by 6 bases and J by 5 bases, and 7 bases separated the two germline ends. In nucleotides, the CDR3 is TGTGCCATCAGCGGGGGGACTGAAGCTTTCTTT. It translates to CAISGGTEAFF.

The chain is built from TRBV28 and TRBJ2-5, with 7 bases fitting TRBD2. The germline V gene encodes CDR1 MDHEN and CDR2 SYDVKM. With 6 bases clipped from V and 5 bases from J, the junction kept 9 bases outside the gene matches. This CDR3 is built from 14 residues. CDR3 protein: CASSSPGGMETQYF. The DNA of the CDR3 is TGTGCCAGCAGCTCACCCGGGGGGATGGAGACCCAGTACTTC. The variable domain in full, completed from reference TRBV28 and TRBJ2-5, reads DVKVTQSSRYLVKRTGEKVFLECVQDMDHENMFWYRQDPGLGLRLIYFSYDVKMKEKGDIPEGYSVSREKKERFSLILESASTNQTSMYLCASSSPGGMETQYFGPGTRLLVL.

The V call is TRBV23-1, the J call TRBJ2-7, with TRBD1 matching over 7 bases. TRBV23-1 is treated as an ORF (open reading frame) with a function not yet certain. The J segment lost 2 bases and the V segment lost 3 bases, leaving 16 bases of the junction unmatched. There are 18 residues in the CDR3. CDR3 bases: TGCGCCAGCAGTCACCCTCACCTCGGGGACAGCACTACCTACGAGCAGTACTTC. It encodes CASSHPHLGDSTTYEQYF.

V and J are TRBV7-9 and TRBJ2-7; 12 bases are a match to TRBD1. The CDR3 sequence is 15 residues long. Trimming took 3 bases from V and 7 from J; bases not matched to a gene: 7. The germline CDR1 and CDR2 sequences are SEHNR and FQNEAQ (reference sequence). In DNA, the CDR3 is TGTGCCAGCAGCTTTTGGGGACAGGGGGCTGGGGAGCAGTACTTC. Translating it yields CASSFWGQGAGEQYF. The variable domain in full, completed from reference TRBV7-9 and TRBJ2-7, reads DTGVSQNPRHKITKRGQNVTFRCDPISEHNRLYWYRQTLGQGPEFLTYFQNEAQLEKSRLLSDRFSAERPKGSFSTLEIQRTEQGDSAMYLCASSFWGQGAGEQYFGPGTRLTVT.

The chain carries TRBV7-3 and TRBJ2-3; a weak D match, TRBD2 (6 bases). The CDR3 runs to 15 residues. V gave up 4 bases and J gave up 1 base, with 12 bases separating them. Germline V gene lookup returns CDR1 SGHTA and CDR2 FQGTGA. The CDR3 sequence: CASSSSTGGTDTQYF. The CDR3 nucleotides read TGTGCCAGCAGCTCCTCTACGGGGGGCACAGATACGCAGTATTTT.

The chain joins TRBV6-4 to TRBJ1-1; TRBD1 is a possible D gene (6 bases). CDR1 is MRHNA, CDR2 SNTAGT, per germline. Trimming cost V 6 bases and J 4 bases, with 6 bases left between them. The CDR3 spans 11 residues. CDR3 protein: CASRQGTEAFF. The DNA for the CDR3 is TGTGCCAGCAGACAGGGCACTGAAGCTTTCTTT.

This clone appeared a single time. The chain joins TRBV6-1 to TRBJ1-5; no reliable D call. The V end was cut by 7 bases, the J end by 1 base, with 5 bases between. The V gene's germline CDR1 is MNHNS and CDR2 SASEGT. This CDR3 is built from 12 residues. The CDR3 DNA reads as TGTGCCAGCACCTACAGCAATCAGCCCCAGCATTTT. Its translation: CASTYSNQPQHF.

The chain employs TRBV6-1 and TRBJ1-1, with D hard to call. The germline CDR1 and CDR2 sequences are MNHNS and SASEGT. The length of the CDR3 is 12 residues. Trimming took 2 bases from V and 7 from J, leaving 8 bases between them. CDR3 in DNA: TGTGCCAGCAGTGAAAACAGCAATGAAGCTTTCTTT. This encodes CASSENSNEAFF.

The table lists this clone with a few counts. V gene TRBV6-1 combines with J gene TRBJ1-4, with D possibly matching TRBD1 (6 bases). Trimming took 6 bases from V and 7 from J, leaving 15 bases between them. CDR3 length: 14 amino acids. The germline gives CDR1 MNHNS, CDR2 SASEGT. The CDR3 region has the DNA TGTGCCAGCAGACCCAGGGGCTCGGGTGAAAAACTGTTTTTT. Translating it yields CASRPRGSGEKLFF.

This clone has just one count. The V and J genes are TRBV11-2 and TRBJ2-7; the D is unclear. Germline V lookup: CDR1 SGHAT, CDR2 FQNNGV. The CDR3 has 13 amino acids. V lost 3 bases to trimming and J lost 1 base, with 7 bases between them. Here the CDR3 reads CASSFVRSYEQYF. The DNA of the CDR3 is TGTGCCAGCAGCTTTGTCAGGTCCTACGAGCAGTACTTC.

The chain joins TRBV6-1 to TRBJ1-5, with TRBD1 as a possible D gene (5 bases). The V gene lost 1 base and the J gene lost 3 bases, with 13 bases spanning the gap. The CDR3 has 16 residues. CDR1 MNHNS and CDR2 SASEGT come from the germline V gene. The CDR3 DNA is TGTGCCAGCAGTGAAGACGGGGGGTTACTCAATCAGCCCCAGCATTTT. Its translation is CASSEDGGLLNQPQHF.

The V call is TRBV12-5, the J call TRBJ2-2; 10 bases are a match to TRBD1. The CDR3 totals 15 residues. Germline CDR1 LGHNT, CDR2 FRNRAP. V trimming: 7 bases; J trimming: 3 bases; junction bases outside the gene matches: 5. CDR3 sequence (DNA): TGTGCTAGTGAAGGGACAGGGGTAGACACCGGGGAGCTGTTTTTT. The encoded protein is CASEGTGVDTGELFF.

This chain links TRBV18 with TRBJ2-7, with D perhaps TRBD2 (5 bases). The germline gives CDR1 KGHSH, CDR2 LQKENI. The CDR3 has 15 residues. V was trimmed by 2 bases and J by 2 bases, leaving 13 bases between them. CDR3 sequence reads: CASSPIEGWTYEQYF. CDR3 in DNA: TGTGCCAGCTCACCAATCGAGGGTTGGACCTACGAGCAGTACTTC.

The genes are TRBV4-1 and TRBJ1-4; D remains ambiguous. Between the trimmed V and J ends, which lost 4 bases and 4 bases, there was a span of 10 bases. The germline V gene has CDR1 MGHRA and CDR2 YSYEKL. CDR3 size: 14 residues. CDR3 in amino acids: CASSLSWFNEKLFF. The CDR3 DNA reads TGCGCCAGCAGCCTAAGCTGGTTTAATGAAAAACTGTTTTTT.

The V call is TRBV7-9, the J call TRBJ2-7; D is unclear. Trimming removed 1 base at V and 3 bases at J, with 7 bases between. Germline V gene lookup returns CDR1 SEHNR and CDR2 FQNEAQ (reference sequence). There are 13 residues in the CDR3. In nucleotides, the CDR3 is TGTGCCAGCAGCTTAGGATCAGGCTACGAGCAGTACTTC. Its translation: CASSLGSGYEQYF.

The chain has TRBV6-1 and TRBJ1-5, with a weak D call TRBD1 (6 bases). Per the germline V gene, CDR1 is MNHNS and CDR2 is SASEGT. The V end lost 7 bases, the J end lost 3 bases, and 16 bases lay between the germline ends. CDR3 size: 15 residues. Written as DNA, the CDR3 is TGTGCCAGCACCGAAATACAGGGTAACAATCAGCCCCAGCATTTT. Residues: CASTEIQGNNQPQHF.

V gene TRBV29-1 combines with J gene TRBJ2-5; weak D call: TRBD1 (5 bases). The CDR3 is 13 amino acids. The V gene's germline CDR1 is SQVTM and CDR2 ANQGSEA. V lost 4 bases and J lost 1, with 10 bases in between. Written as DNA, the CDR3 is TGCAGCGTTGTATGGACACCCCAAGAGACCCAGTACTTC. It specifies CSVVWTPQETQYF. The full variable domain, its missing parts supplied by reference TRBV29-1 and TRBJ2-5, is SAVISQKPSRDICQRGTSLTIQCQVDSQVTMMFWYRQQPGQSLTLIATANQGSEATYESGFVIDKFPISRPNLTFSTLTVSNMSPEDSSIYLCSVVWTPQETQYFGPGTRLLVL.

The V gene is TRBV2, the J gene TRBJ2-3; 9 nucleotides agree with TRBD2. This CDR3 has 14 amino acids. The ends lost 11 bases at V and 5 bases at J; junction bases unmatched: 11. Germline V CDR1 and CDR2: SNHLY, FYNNEI. The CDR3 sequence is CAYKAGGREDTQYF. The CDR3 bases are TGTGCCTACAAGGCTGGCGGGAGGGAAGATACGCAGTATTTT.

V is TRBV4-1 and J is TRBJ1-1; D is uncertain. The CDR3 is made up of 15 amino acids. Deletions cut 5 bases from V and 1 base from J, with 14 bases between. Germline-derived CDR1 and CDR2 are MGHRA and YSYEKL. The CDR3 coding sequence is TGCGCCAGCAGCGCCCATTTTTCCGGGAACACTGAAGCTTTCTTT. Translating it yields CASSAHFSGNTEAFF.

This rearrangement joins TRBV10-3 to TRBJ2-7; 11 bases agree with TRBD1. The germline V gene encodes CDR1 ENHRY and CDR2 SYGVKD. V shed 1 base and J 7 bases; nucleotides not matched to a gene: 6. The CDR3 runs 15 residues. Written as DNA, the CDR3 is TGTGCCATCAGTGAGTTCGGACAGGGGGCCGGGGAGCAGTACTTC. Its translation is CAISEFGQGAGEQYF.

This rearrangement joins TRBV7-2 to TRBJ2-7; 7 bases line up with TRBD2. Losses at the gene ends were 4 bases for V and 0 bases for J; bases not matched to a gene: 9. There are 16 residues in the CDR3. Germline lookup yields CDR1 SGHTA and CDR2 FQGNSA. In DNA form, the CDR3 reads TGTGCCAGCAGCTACGGGCTGGGGGGGGGCTCCTACGAGCAGTACTTC. Translation gives CASSYGLGGGSYEQYF. The variable domain in full, completed from reference TRBV7-2 and TRBJ2-7, reads GAGVSQSPSNKVTEKGKDVELRCDPISGHTALYWYRQSLGQGLEFLIYFQGNSAPDKSGLPSDRFSAERTGGSVSTLTIQRTQQEDSAVYLCASSYGLGGGSYEQYFGPGTRLTVT.

V is TRBV7-2 and J is TRBJ2-7; D not resolved. V was shortened by 0 bases and J by 5 bases, with 8 bases between the two germline ends. The germline CDR1 and CDR2 sequences are SGHTA and FQGNSA. The length of the CDR3 is 13 residues. CDR3 coding DNA: TGTGCCAGCAGCTTAGCTCCCAAGCACGAGCAGTACTTC. Its protein product is CASSLAPKHEQYF.

The chain uses TRBV4-1 and TRBJ2-7; TRBD1 aligns across 10 bases. The CDR3 length is 15 residues. Germline lookup yields CDR1 MGHRA and CDR2 YSYEKL. V lost 4 bases, J lost 7 bases, and 10 bases stayed unmatched. CDR3 coding DNA: TGCGCCAGCAGCCCCCGGGGACAGGGGCTATGGGAGCAGTACTTC. This encodes CASSPRGQGLWEQYF.

This clone was seen a handful of times. The rearrangement joins TRBV30 to TRBJ2-7; the D gene is possibly TRBD1 (5 bases). The V and J ends lost 5 bases and 0 bases respectively, with 14 bases between them. The CDR3 is 14 residues long. CDR1 and CDR2 from the germline V gene are GTSNPN and SVGIG (reference sequence). The CDR3 coding sequence is TGTGCCTGGGGAGACAGTCCCTTCTCCTACGAGCAGTACTTC. Its protein product is CAWGDSPFSYEQYF. The full variable domain, completed using reference TRBV30 and TRBJ2-7, is SQTIHQWPATLVQPVGSPLSLECTVEGTSNPNLYWYRQAAGRGLQLLFYSVGIGQISSEVPQNLSASRPQDRQFILSSKKLLLSDSGFYLCAWGDSPFSYEQYFGPGTRLTVT.

V is TRBV6-6 and J is TRBJ2-3; TRBD1 matches at 11 bases. The CDR3 is 14 amino acids. V lost 5 bases, J lost 9 bases, and 7 bases stayed unmatched. CDR1 and CDR2 from the germline V gene are MNHNY and SVGAGI (reference sequence). The CDR3 loop reads CASSHGQGAGTQYF. DNA for the CDR3: TGTGCCAGCAGTCATGGACAGGGGGCTGGCACGCAGTATTTT.